The 29 T cell receptor beta chains reported below all come from one sample, sequenced in a study of blood T cell repertoires in COVID-19. Repertoires were generated with immunoSEQ multiplex PCR, while TCRdb's copy carries only in-frame clones and drops some. The data show some 150,000 clones, over 65% seen once. The sequencing sample was made of peripheral blood. Receptors were obtained from a man between 65 and 79 years old with acute or convalescent COVID-19.

The chain uses TRBV19 and TRBJ2-2, with D possibly being TRBD1 (6 bases). Germline loops: CDR1 LNHDA, CDR2 SQIVND (reference sequence). This CDR3 has 13 amino acids. Trimming shortened V by 6 bases and J by 6 bases, and 11 bases separated the two germline ends. The CDR3 sequence is CASRYRDPGELFF. In DNA, the CDR3 is TGTGCCAGTAGGTACAGGGACCCCGGGGAGCTGTTTTTT.

The chain has TRBV24-1 and TRBJ1-4; 11 nucleotides align to TRBD1. Looked up from germline, CDR1 is KGHDR and CDR2 is SFDVKD. J was trimmed by 11 bases and V by 4 bases; bases with no gene match: 5. CDR3 length: 14 amino acids. The CDR3 coding sequence is TGTGCCACCAGTGACAGGGACAGGGGGGAGAAACTGTTTTTT. It yields the protein CATSDRDRGEKLFF.

The chain couples TRBV6-1 to TRBJ2-5; D is undetermined. With 0 bases removed from V and 5 bases from J, the gap between germline ends came to 13 bases. This CDR3 has 15 residues. From germline, CDR1 is MNHNS and CDR2 SASEGT. As DNA, the CDR3 is TGTGCCAGCAGTGAAGCATCTAGAAATTTGGAGACCCAGTACTTC. This codes for CASSEASRNLETQYF.

This clone has a handful of counts. The rearrangement joins TRBV4-2 to TRBJ1-5; 7 positions agree with TRBD1. Per germline, CDR1 LGHNA and CDR2 YNFKEQ. After removal of 0 bases from V and 5 bases from J, the junction contained 4 bases not matched to a gene. The CDR3 is made up of 15 amino acids. In nucleotides, the CDR3 is TGTGCCAGCAGCCAAGAGGGCACAGGGGATCAGCCCCAGCATTTT. Residues: CASSQEGTGDQPQHF.

The rearrangement joins TRBV5-1 to TRBJ2-1, with D perhaps TRBD1 (6 bases). There are 15 residues in the CDR3. Deletions cut 4 bases from V and 6 bases from J, with 17 bases between. Germline CDR1 reads SGHRS; CDR2 reads YFSETQ. CDR3 residues: CASSQRTGLGNEQFF. For the CDR3, the DNA is TGCGCCAGCAGCCAACGAACAGGGTTAGGCAATGAGCAGTTCTTC.

The chain uses TRBV19 and TRBJ2-7; D is unclear. Trimming removed 5 bases at V and 0 bases at J, with 14 bases between. CDR1 and CDR2 (germline): LNHDA, SQIVND (reference sequence). This CDR3 comprises 15 residues. The CDR3 sequence: CASSSAVSSSYEQYF. CDR3 DNA sequence: TGTGCCAGTAGTTCGGCGGTCAGCAGCTCCTACGAGCAGTACTTC.

This chain joins TRBV7-2 and TRBJ2-1; a weak D match, TRBD2 (5 bases). The CDR3 runs to 15 residues. V shed 1 base and J shed 9 bases, with 16 bases lying between them. The germline V gene encodes CDR1 SGHTA and CDR2 FQGNSA. CDR3 in amino acids: CASSLVTGWYSEQFF. The DNA of the CDR3 is TGTGCCAGCAGCTTAGTAACGGGGTGGTATAGTGAGCAGTTCTTC.

The chain is built from TRBV6-4 and TRBJ2-3, with 13 bases aligning to TRBD2. The CDR3 consists of 15 residues. Germline lookup yields CDR1 MRHNA and CDR2 SNTAGT. V lost 6 bases, J lost 3 bases, and 3 bases stayed unmatched. CDR3 protein: CASRRLAGGTDTQYF. The CDR3 DNA reads TGTGCCAGCAGACGACTAGCGGGGGGAACAGATACGCAGTATTTT.

V is TRBV4-2 and J is TRBJ2-5; a weak D match, TRBD1 (5 bases). This CDR3 region has 15 residues. Germline CDR1 and CDR2: LGHNA and YNFKEQ. V lost 1 base and J 2 bases, leaving 11 bases between the germline ends. For the CDR3, the DNA is TGTGCCAGCAGCCAAGCCTACAGGAGACAAGAGACCCAGTACTTC. This encodes CASSQAYRRQETQYF.

The chain combines TRBV6-5 with TRBJ1-6; tentative D call: TRBD1 (5 bases). The V and J ends lost 0 bases and 7 bases respectively, with 10 bases between them. The germline CDR1 and CDR2 sequences are MNHEY and SVGAGI. CDR3 size: 15 residues. CDR3 sequence (DNA): TGTGCCAGCAGTTACTCCATCCAGGGCAATTCACCCCTCCACTTT. Protein sequence: CASSYSIQGNSPLHF.

The chain combines TRBV5-1 with TRBJ2-1, with D perhaps matching TRBD1 (6 bases). Germline assignment: CDR1 SGHRS and CDR2 YFSETQ. The V end was cut by 4 bases, the J end by 1 base, with 15 bases between. There are 16 residues in the CDR3. CDR3 DNA sequence: TGCGCCAGCAGCCCGCCGGGGACACCTTCCTACAATGAGCAGTTCTTC. This translates into CASSPPGTPSYNEQFF.

This chain joins TRBV5-1 and TRBJ2-2; 9 bases line up with TRBD2. CDR1 is SGHRS, CDR2 YFSETQ, per germline. This CDR3 has 20 amino acids. Germline trimming cut 3 bases from V and 0 bases from J; bases unmatched to any gene: 15. In DNA form, the CDR3 reads TGCGCCAGCAGCTCATCCAGGGGGGGTAGCGGGAGTACGAACACCGGGGAGCTGTTTTTT. It translates to CASSSSRGGSGSTNTGELFF. The whole variable domain, filled in from reference TRBV5-1 and TRBJ2-2, reads KAGVTQTPRYLIKTRGQQVTLSCSPISGHRSVSWYQQTPGQGLQFLFEYFSETQRNKGNFPGRFSGRQFSNSRSEMNVSTLELGDSALYLCASSSSRGGSGSTNTGELFFGEGSRLTVL.

V gene TRBV6-6 combines with J gene TRBJ2-3, with 9 positions matching TRBD2. Germline V lookup: CDR1 MNHNY, CDR2 SVGAGI (reference sequence). V was pared by 5 bases and J by 4 bases, with 13 bases of the junction left unmatched. This CDR3 has 17 amino acids. Here the CDR3 DNA reads TGTGCCAGCAGTCCCCGGGGTCTAGCGGGACCCCCAGATACGCAGTATTTT. Translating it yields CASSPRGLAGPPDTQYF.

V gene TRBV28 combines with J gene TRBJ1-3, with a tentative D call TRBD1 (5 bases). CDR1 and CDR2 from the germline V gene are MDHEN and SYDVKM. There are 14 residues in the CDR3. V gave up 2 bases and J gave up 0 bases, with 5 bases separating them. The chain's CDR3 is CASSLDSSGNTIYF. The DNA of the CDR3 is TGTGCCAGCAGTTTAGACAGCTCTGGAAACACCATATATTTT.

The chain joins TRBV12-5 to TRBJ1-5; D remains ambiguous. Germline V gene data show CDR1 as LGHNT and CDR2 as FRNRAP. Trimming removed 6 bases at V and 4 bases at J, with 25 bases between. The length of the CDR3 is 18 residues. In DNA form, the CDR3 reads TGTGCTAGTGGAGCGGGCCAGAGAGACGGGAGCGGAAATCAGCCCCAGCATTTT. Amino acids: CASGAGQRDGSGNQPQHF.

The gene calls are TRBV10-2 and TRBJ2-7; 7 nucleotides match TRBD1. Trimming took 5 bases from V and 3 from J; bases not matched to a gene: 4. CDR3 length: 13 residues. From germline, CDR1 is WSHSY and CDR2 SAAADI. CDR3 in amino acids: CASSRDSHYEQYF. The CDR3 DNA reads as TGCGCCAGCAGTCGGGACAGCCACTACGAGCAGTACTTC.

For this clone: This CDR3 is also generated by other DNA sequences in the sample. The chain couples TRBV2 to TRBJ2-5, with 10 bases fitting TRBD1. The CDR3 is made up of 14 amino acids. Germline trimming cut 5 bases from V and 5 bases from J; bases unmatched to any gene: 5. Germline V gene sequence: CDR1 SNHLY, CDR2 FYNNEI. CDR3 loop: CASSRQGAGETQYF. The DNA for the CDR3 is TGTGCCAGCAGTAGACAGGGGGCTGGGGAGACCCAGTACTTC.

The chain carries TRBV7-8 and TRBJ1-2, with D maybe TRBD1 (5 bases). Per the germline V gene, CDR1 is SGHVS and CDR2 is FQNEAQ. This CDR3 region has 13 residues. Trimming removed 5 bases from V and 8 bases from J, with 15 bases in between. The CDR3 region is CASSPVGGEGYTF. The CDR3 bases are TGTGCCAGCAGCCCCGTAGGAGGGGAGGGCTACACCTTC.

The V call is TRBV7-8, the J call TRBJ2-7; D is possibly TRBD2 (7 bases). The CDR3 is 14 amino acids. With 7 bases removed from V and 3 bases from J, the gap between germline ends came to 16 bases. CDR1 is SGHVS and CDR2 is FQNEAQ in the germline V gene. The CDR3 DNA sequence: TGTGCCAGCACCAACCTGAGGGGGGGCTACGAGCAGTACTTC. Translated: CASTNLRGGYEQYF.

This chain joins TRBV7-3 and TRBJ1-1; 8 bases are shared with TRBD1. Trimming at V came to 5 bases and at J to 1 base, leaving 6 bases not matched to a gene. CDR3 size: 15 residues. Germline V CDR1 and CDR2: SGHTA, FQGTGA. This CDR3 is CASSRSGQENTEAFF. Written as DNA, the CDR3 is TGTGCCAGCAGCCGCTCGGGACAGGAGAACACTGAAGCTTTCTTT.

The rearrangement uses TRBV4-1 and TRBJ2-1; 10 positions agree with TRBD2. J gave up 2 bases and V 7 bases, and 5 bases lay outside the gene matches. Germline CDR1 MGHRA, CDR2 YSYEKL. CDR3 length: 15 residues. The CDR3 region is CASKVGTSAYNEQFF. The CDR3 nucleotides are TGCGCCAGCAAGGTAGGGACTAGCGCCTACAATGAGCAGTTCTTC.

This chain joins TRBV18 and TRBJ2-2, with 7 bases fitting TRBD1. The CDR3 contains 15 residues. Germline trimming cut 6 bases from V and 3 bases from J; bases unmatched to any gene: 7. Germline CDR1 reads KGHSH; CDR2 reads LQKENI. The CDR3 bases are TGTGCCAGCTCGCCATCTGGACAGGACACCGGGGAGCTGTTTTTT. Protein: CASSPSGQDTGELFF.

This clone was counted between two and nine times. Different DNA sequences within this sample yield the same CDR3. This chain links TRBV28 with TRBJ1-6; D gene uncertain. Germline-derived CDR1 and CDR2 are MDHEN and SYDVKM. V lost 3 bases and J 4 bases, leaving 7 bases between the germline ends. The length of the CDR3 is 14 residues. In DNA, the CDR3 is TGTGCCAGCAGTTTCCGGGAGTATAATTCACCCCTCCACTTT. Amino acids: CASSFREYNSPLHF.

This clone was observed once. V usage is TRBV5-1 and J usage is TRBJ2-2; possible D gene TRBD2, 5 bases. Trimming shortened V by 4 bases and J by 7 bases, and 17 bases separated the two germline ends. CDR1 SGHRS and CDR2 YFSETQ come from the germline V gene. CDR3 length: 15 residues. For the CDR3, the DNA is TGCGCCAGCAGCCGGTCGGGAAGGGCCGACGGGGAGCTGTTTTTT. This translates into CASSRSGRADGELFF.

V is TRBV9 and J is TRBJ1-4, with D possibly matching TRBD1 (6 bases). Germline-derived CDR1 and CDR2 are SGDLS and YYNGEE. V lost 4 bases to trimming and J lost 3 bases, with 13 bases between them. The CDR3 length is 15 residues. The CDR3 DNA is TGTGCCAGCAGCAAGACGGACAGACCTAATGAAAAACTGTTTTTT. Encoded protein: CASSKTDRPNEKLFF.

This clone was recorded a few times. The chain uses TRBV2 and TRBJ1-5; D not resolved. The length of the CDR3 is 13 residues. The germline CDR1 and CDR2 sequences are SNHLY and FYNNEI. The V gene lost 5 bases and the J gene lost 4 bases, with 9 bases spanning the gap. The CDR3 sequence is CASSQYQNQPQHF. DNA of the CDR3: TGTGCCAGCAGTCAATACCAGAATCAGCCCCAGCATTTT.

The rearrangement uses TRBV5-8 and TRBJ1-5; the D gene is possibly TRBD1 (6 bases). Trimming removed 3 bases at V and 6 bases at J, with 10 bases between. Germline loops: CDR1 SGHTS, CDR2 YDEGEE. The CDR3 length is 13 residues. The CDR3 reads CASSSGVTQPQHF. CDR3 DNA sequence: TGTGCCAGCAGCTCAGGGGTAACTCAGCCCCAGCATTTT.

The chain combines TRBV29-1 with TRBJ2-3; 9 bases align to TRBD2. This CDR3 has 16 amino acids. From germline, CDR1 is SQVTM and CDR2 ANQGSEA. The ends lost 2 bases at V and 3 bases at J; junction bases unmatched: 9. This CDR3 reads CSVEKGSGSMTDTQYF. In nucleotides, the CDR3 is TGCAGCGTTGAAAAGGGTAGCGGGAGTATGACAGATACGCAGTATTTT.

The chain combines TRBV19 with TRBJ2-2; 8 nucleotides agree with TRBD2. CDR1 is LNHDA, CDR2 SQIVND, per germline (reference sequence). There are 15 residues in the CDR3. Germline trimming cut 9 bases from V and 4 bases from J; bases unmatched to any gene: 10. DNA for the CDR3: TGTGCCAGCCGGAGTCCCGGGAGGGCCACCGGGGAGCTGTTTTTT. Protein product: CASRSPGRATGELFF.